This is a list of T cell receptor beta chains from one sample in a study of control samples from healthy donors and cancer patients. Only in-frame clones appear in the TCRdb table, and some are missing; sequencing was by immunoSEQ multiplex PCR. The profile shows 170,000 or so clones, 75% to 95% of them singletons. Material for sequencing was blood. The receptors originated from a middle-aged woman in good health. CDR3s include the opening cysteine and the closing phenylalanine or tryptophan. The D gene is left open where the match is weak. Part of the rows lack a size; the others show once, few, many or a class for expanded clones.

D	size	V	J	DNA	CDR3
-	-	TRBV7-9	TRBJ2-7	TGTGCCAGCGGGATTCCTTGGGGGGGGCGGCTCTACGAGCAGTACTTC	CASGIPWGGRLYEQYF
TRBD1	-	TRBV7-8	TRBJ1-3	TGTGCCAGCAGCCCCCCGGGACAGGGGAATTCTGGAAACACCATATATTTT	CASSPPGQGNSGNTIYF
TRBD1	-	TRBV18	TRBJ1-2	TGTGCCAGCTCACCACCGACAGGGATTTATGGCTACACCTTC	CASSPPTGIYGYTF
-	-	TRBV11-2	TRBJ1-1	TGTGCCAGCAGCTTTAATACGGTGAACACTGAAGCTTTCTTT	CASSFNTVNTEAFF
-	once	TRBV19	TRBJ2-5	TGTGCCAGTAGTATCGGTCTACCCGGGACCCAGTACTTC	CASSIGLPGTQYF
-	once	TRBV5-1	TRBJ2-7	TGCGCCAGCAGCTATGACCACGAGCAGTACTTC	CASSYDHEQYF
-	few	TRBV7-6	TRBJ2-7	TGTGCCAGCAGCCCGGGACCGAACTACGAGCAGTACTTC	CASSPGPNYEQYF
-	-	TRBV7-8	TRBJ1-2	TGTGCCAGCAGCTTAGAGAGCAGAAACTATGGCTACACCTTC	CASSLESRNYGYTF
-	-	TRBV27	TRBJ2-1	TGTGCCAGCAGTCAATCGGGCTCCTACAATGAGCAGTTCTTC	CASSQSGSYNEQFF
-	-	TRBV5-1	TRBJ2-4	TGCGCCAGCAGCTTCACCCCTACAGGGACGAGTCGGAACATTCAGTACTTC	CASSFTPTGTSRNIQYF
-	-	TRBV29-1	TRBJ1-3	TGCAGCGTTCCAAAAAACCGGGACTCTGGAAACACCATATATTTT	CSVPKNRDSGNTIYF
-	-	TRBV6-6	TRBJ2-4	TGTGCCAGCAGTTACTCCCAGGATTCTACCAAAAACATTCAGTACTTC	CASSYSQDSTKNIQYF
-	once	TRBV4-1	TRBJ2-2	TGCGCCAGCAGCCAGAATACCGGGGAGCTGTTTTTT	CASSQNTGELFF
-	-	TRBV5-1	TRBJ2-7	TGCGCCAGCAGCTTGGACCGTTCCTACGAGCAGTACTTC	CASSLDRSYEQYF
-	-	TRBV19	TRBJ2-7	TGTGCCAGTAGAGCACGACCAGACCGGGACACTTTCTTCGAGCAGTACTTC	CASRARPDRDTFFEQYF
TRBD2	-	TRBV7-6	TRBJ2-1	TGTGCCAGCAGCTTGGGACTAGCTTACAATGAGCAGTTCTTC	CASSLGLAYNEQFF
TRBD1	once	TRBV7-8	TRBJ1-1	TGTGCCAGCAGCCCGGGACAGCAACGCGAAGCTTTCTTT	CASSPGQQREAFF
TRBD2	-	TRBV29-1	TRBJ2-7	TGCAGCGTACGTAGCGGGGTACTCACCTACGAGCAGTACTTC	CSVRSGVLTYEQYF
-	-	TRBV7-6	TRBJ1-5	TGTGCCAGCAGCTTAGGGGCCCCGCAGGACAATCAGCCCCAGCATTTT	CASSLGAPQDNQPQHF
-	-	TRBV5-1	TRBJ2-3	TGCGCCAGCAGACAGAGGTATTTCACAGATACGCAGTATTTT	CASRQRYFTDTQYF
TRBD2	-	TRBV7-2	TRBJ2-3	TGTGCCAGCAGCTTCGCAAGCGGGGGGGTAGATACGCAGTATTTT	CASSFASGGVDTQYF
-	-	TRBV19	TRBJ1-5	TGTGCCAGTAATCGCGGTGCTCATCAGCCCCAGCATTTT	CASNRGAHQPQHF
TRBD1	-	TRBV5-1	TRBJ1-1	TGCGCCAGCAGCCCGACAGGGGGGTATTCGGCTTTCTTT	CASSPTGGYSAFF
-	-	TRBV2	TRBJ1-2	TGTGCCAGCAGTGTCCAGACATCCCCAAATGGCTACACCTTC	CASSVQTSPNGYTF
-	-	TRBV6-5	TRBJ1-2	TGTGCCAGCAGTTATGTTGGCTATGGCTACACCTTC	CASSYVGYGYTF
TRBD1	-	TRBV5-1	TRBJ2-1	TGCGCCAGCAGCTCGGGACAGGGACCCTACAATGAGCAGTTCTTC	CASSSGQGPYNEQFF
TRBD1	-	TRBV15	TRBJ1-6	TGTGCCACCAGCAAGGACAGGGATTCACCCCTCCACTTT	CATSKDRDSPLHF
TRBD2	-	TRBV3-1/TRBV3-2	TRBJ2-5	TGTGCCAGCAGCCTCGTAAGCGGGGGTCAAGAGACCCAGTACTTC	CASSLVSGGQETQYF
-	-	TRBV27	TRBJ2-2	TGTGCCAGCAGTTTACCGGGAAGAGCCGGGGAGCTGTTTTTT	CASSLPGRAGELFF
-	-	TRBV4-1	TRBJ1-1	TGCGCCAGCAGCCAAGATTGGGAAGGAGAAGCTTTCTTT	CASSQDWEGEAFF
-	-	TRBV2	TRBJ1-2	TGTGCCAGCAGGGGGGATTTACAGCCGCTGACTTTTGGCTACACCTTC	CASRGDLQPLTFGYTF
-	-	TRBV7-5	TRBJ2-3	TGTGTCAGAAGCTTAAGGGACAGGGGGTCCGAAGATACGCAGTATTTT	CVRSLRDRGSEDTQYF
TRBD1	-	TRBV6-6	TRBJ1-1	TGTGCCAGCAGCCCCGGGAGGGGACAGAAGGACACTGAAGCTTTCTTT	CASSPGRGQKDTEAFF
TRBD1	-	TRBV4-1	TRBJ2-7	TGCGCCAGCAGCCAGACGGGACAGGGTTCCTACGAGCAGTACTTC	CASSQTGQGSYEQYF
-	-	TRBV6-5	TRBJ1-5	TGTGCCAGCGCCGGACAGCTCAATCAGCCCCAGCATTTT	CASAGQLNQPQHF
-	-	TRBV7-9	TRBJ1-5	TGTGCCAGCAGCTTAGTTCCCAATCAGCCCCAGCATTTT	CASSLVPNQPQHF
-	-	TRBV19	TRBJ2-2	TGCGCCAGTAGTCTCGAACCCCGGAACACCGGGGAGCTGTTTTTT	CASSLEPRNTGELFF
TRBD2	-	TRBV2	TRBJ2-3	TGTGCCAGCAGTAGCGGGGGGAGCACAGATACGCAGTATTTT	CASSSGGSTDTQYF
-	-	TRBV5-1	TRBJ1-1	TGCGCCAGCAGCTTGGGCGCGGGGGGCACTGAAGCTTTCTTT	CASSLGAGGTEAFF
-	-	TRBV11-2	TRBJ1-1	TGTGCCAGCAGCATCGGACAGCGATATGAAGCTTTCTTT	CASSIGQRYEAFF
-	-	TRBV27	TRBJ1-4	TGTGCCAGCAGTCCCTTCCCCTACGGGCGATCAACTAATGAAAAACTGTTTTTT	CASSPFPYGRSTNEKLFF
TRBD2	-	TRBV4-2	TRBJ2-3	TGTGCCAGCAGCCGGTCAGGACTAGCGGGGGCGTCTAGCACAGATACGCAGTATTTT	CASSRSGLAGASSTDTQYF
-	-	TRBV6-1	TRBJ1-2	TGTGCCAGCAGTGCCTACCTTGGGCCCCCTAACTATGGCTACACCTTC	CASSAYLGPPNYGYTF
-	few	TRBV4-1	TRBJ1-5	TGCGCCAGCAGCCAAGATGAGGGCTACGGGCAGCCCCAGCATTTT	CASSQDEGYGQPQHF
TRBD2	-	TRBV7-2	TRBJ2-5	TGTGCCAGCAGCTCCTCTAGCGGGGGGGGGACCCAGTACTTC	CASSSSSGGGTQYF
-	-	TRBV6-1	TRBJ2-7	TGTGCCAGCAGTGTACTGGGACGGCGCATCCGACCCTACGAGCAGTACTTC	CASSVLGRRIRPYEQYF
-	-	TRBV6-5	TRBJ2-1	TGTGCCAGCAGTTACTCGGAAAGGTACAATGAGCAGTTCTTC	CASSYSERYNEQFF
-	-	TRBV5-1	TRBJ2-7	TGCGCCAGCAGCTTGGTGTCTACCTACGAGCAGTACTTC	CASSLVSTYEQYF
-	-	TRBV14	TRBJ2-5	TGTGCCAGCAGCATTGGGGGTGAGACCCAGTACTTC	CASSIGGETQYF
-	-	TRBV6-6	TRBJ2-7	TGTGCCAGCAGGGACCTCTACGAGCAGTACTTC	CASRDLYEQYF
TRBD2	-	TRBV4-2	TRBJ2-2	TGTGCCAGCAGCCAAGTTCTAGCGGGGGGGCCCGGGGAGCTGTTTTTT	CASSQVLAGGPGELFF